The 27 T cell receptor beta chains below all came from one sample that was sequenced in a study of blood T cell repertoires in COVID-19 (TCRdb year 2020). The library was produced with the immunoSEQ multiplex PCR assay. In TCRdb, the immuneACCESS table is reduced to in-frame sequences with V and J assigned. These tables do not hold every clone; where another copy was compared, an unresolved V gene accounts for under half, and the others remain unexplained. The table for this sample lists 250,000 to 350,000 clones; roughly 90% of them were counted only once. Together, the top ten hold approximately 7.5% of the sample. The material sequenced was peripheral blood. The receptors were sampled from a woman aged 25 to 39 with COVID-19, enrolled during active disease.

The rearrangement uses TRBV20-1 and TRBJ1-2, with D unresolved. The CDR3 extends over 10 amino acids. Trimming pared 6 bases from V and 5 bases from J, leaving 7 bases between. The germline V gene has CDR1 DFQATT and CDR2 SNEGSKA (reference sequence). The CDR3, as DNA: TGCAGTGCCACTGAATATGGCTACACCTTC. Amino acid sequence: CSATEYGYTF.

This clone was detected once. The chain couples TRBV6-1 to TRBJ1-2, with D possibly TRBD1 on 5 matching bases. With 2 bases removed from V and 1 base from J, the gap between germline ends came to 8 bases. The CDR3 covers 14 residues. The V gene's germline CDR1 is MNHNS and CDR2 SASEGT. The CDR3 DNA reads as TGTGCCAGCAGTGAAAGGAGGGGTAACTATGGCTACACCTTC. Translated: CASSERRGNYGYTF.

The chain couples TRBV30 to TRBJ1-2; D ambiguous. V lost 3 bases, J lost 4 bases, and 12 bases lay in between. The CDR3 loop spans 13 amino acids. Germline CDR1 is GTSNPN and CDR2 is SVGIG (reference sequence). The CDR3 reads CAWRASGPYGYTF. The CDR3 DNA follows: TGTGCCTGGAGAGCTTCGGGTCCCTATGGCTACACCTTC.

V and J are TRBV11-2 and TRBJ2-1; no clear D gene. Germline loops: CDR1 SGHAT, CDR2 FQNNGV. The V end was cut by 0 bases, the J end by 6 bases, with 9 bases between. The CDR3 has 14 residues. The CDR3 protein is CASSLDHASNEQFF. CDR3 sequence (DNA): TGTGCCAGCAGCTTAGATCATGCGAGCAATGAGCAGTTCTTC.

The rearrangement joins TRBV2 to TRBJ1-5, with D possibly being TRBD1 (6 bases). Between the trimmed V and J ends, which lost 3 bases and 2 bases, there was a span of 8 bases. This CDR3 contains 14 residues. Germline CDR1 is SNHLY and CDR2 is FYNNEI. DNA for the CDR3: TGTGCCAGCAGTGAGAACAGGGGCAATCAGCCCCAGCATTTT. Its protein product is CASSENRGNQPQHF.

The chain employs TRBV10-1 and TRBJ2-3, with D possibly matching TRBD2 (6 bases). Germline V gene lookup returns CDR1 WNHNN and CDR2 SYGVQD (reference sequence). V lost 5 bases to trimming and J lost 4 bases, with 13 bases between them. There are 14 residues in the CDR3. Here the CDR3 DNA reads TGCGCCAGCAGTCCCGGGACTTACCCAGATACGCAGTATTTT. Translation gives CASSPGTYPDTQYF.

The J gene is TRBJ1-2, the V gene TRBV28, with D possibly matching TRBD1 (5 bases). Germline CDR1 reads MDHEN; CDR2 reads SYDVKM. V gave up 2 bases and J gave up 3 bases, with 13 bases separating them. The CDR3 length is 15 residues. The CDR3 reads CASSLGQGVYYGYTF. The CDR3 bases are TGTGCCAGCAGTTTAGGGCAAGGGGTGTACTATGGCTACACCTTC.

The CDR3 DNA sequence: TGCGCCAGCAGCCGGGATGAGACCCAGTACTTC. It translates to CASSRDETQYF. The chain combines TRBV5-1 with TRBJ2-5; TRBD2 is a possible D gene (5 bases). Germline CDR1 is SGHRS and CDR2 is YFSETQ. The length of the CDR3 is 11 residues. Trimming shortened V by 4 bases and J by 5 bases, and 6 bases separated the two germline ends.

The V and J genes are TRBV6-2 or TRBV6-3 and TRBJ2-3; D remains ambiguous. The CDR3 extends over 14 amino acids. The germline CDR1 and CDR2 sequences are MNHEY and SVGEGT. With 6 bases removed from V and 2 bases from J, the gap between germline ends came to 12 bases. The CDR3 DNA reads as TGTGCCAGCAGCTTAACTTCTGTCACAGATACGCAGTATTTT. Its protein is CASSLTSVTDTQYF.

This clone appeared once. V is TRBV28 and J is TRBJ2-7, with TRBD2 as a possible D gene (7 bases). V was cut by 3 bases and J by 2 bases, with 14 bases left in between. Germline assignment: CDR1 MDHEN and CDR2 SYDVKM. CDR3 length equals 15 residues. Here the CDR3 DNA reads TGTGCCAGCAGTTTGAGGGGGAGGGCAGCCTACGAGCAGTACTTC. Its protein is CASSLRGRAAYEQYF.

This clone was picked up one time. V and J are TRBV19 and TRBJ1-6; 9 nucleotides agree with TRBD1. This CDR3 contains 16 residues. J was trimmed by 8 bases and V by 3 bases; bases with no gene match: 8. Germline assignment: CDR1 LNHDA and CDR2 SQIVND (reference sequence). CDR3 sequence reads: CASSIRRTGVHSPLHF. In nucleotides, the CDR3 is TGTGCCAGTAGTATTAGAAGGACAGGGGTTCATTCACCCCTCCACTTT.

CDR3 bases: TGCGCCAGCAGCTCCTCCGGGATGAACACTGAAGCTTTCTTT. Amino acids: CASSSSGMNTEAFF. The chain combines TRBV5-1 with TRBJ1-1; D is unresolved. This CDR3 has 14 amino acids. V was trimmed by 3 bases and J by 0 bases, leaving 9 bases between them. Per germline, CDR1 SGHRS and CDR2 YFSETQ.

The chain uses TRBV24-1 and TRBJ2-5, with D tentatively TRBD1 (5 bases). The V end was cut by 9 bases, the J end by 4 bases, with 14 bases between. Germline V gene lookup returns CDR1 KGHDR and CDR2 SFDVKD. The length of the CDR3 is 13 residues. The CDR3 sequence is CATESQGAETQYF. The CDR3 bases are TGTGCCACCGAATCGCAGGGTGCAGAGACCCAGTACTTC.

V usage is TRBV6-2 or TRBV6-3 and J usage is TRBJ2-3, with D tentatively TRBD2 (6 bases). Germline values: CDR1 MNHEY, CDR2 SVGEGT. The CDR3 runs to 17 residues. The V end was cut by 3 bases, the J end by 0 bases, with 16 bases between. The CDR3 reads CASSYGGDHPSTDTQYF. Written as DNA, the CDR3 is TGTGCCAGCAGTTATGGCGGGGACCATCCTAGCACAGATACGCAGTATTTT.

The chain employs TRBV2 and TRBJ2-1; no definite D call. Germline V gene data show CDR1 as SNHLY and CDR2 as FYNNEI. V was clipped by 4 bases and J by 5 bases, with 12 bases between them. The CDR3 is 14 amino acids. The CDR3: CASSVTRMNNEQFF. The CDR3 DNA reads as TGTGCCAGCAGTGTGACGAGGATGAACAATGAGCAGTTCTTC.

The CDR3 DNA is TGTGCCAGCAGCCGGGTACGGGAGACCCAGTACTTC. This encodes CASSRVRETQYF. The rearrangement joins TRBV28 to TRBJ2-5, with D unclear. CDR3 length: 12 residues. Germline V CDR1 and CDR2: MDHEN, SYDVKM. V was trimmed by 6 bases and J by 5 bases, leaving 10 bases between them.

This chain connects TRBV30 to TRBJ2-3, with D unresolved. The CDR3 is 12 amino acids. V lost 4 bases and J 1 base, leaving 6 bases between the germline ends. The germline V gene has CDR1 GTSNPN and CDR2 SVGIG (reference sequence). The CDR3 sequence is CAWTQGTDTQYF. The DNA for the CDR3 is TGTGCCTGGACTCAGGGCACAGATACGCAGTATTTT. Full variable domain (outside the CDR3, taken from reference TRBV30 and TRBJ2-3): SQTIHQWPATLVQPVGSPLSLECTVEGTSNPNLYWYRQAAGRGLQLLFYSVGIGQISSEVPQNLSASRPQDRQFILSSKKLLLSDSGFYLCAWTQGTDTQYFGPGTRLTVL.

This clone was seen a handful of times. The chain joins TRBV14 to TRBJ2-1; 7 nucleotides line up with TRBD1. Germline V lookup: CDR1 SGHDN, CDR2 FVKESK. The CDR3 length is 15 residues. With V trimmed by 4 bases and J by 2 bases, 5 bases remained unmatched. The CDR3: CASSPGTAPYNEQFF. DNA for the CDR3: TGTGCCAGCAGCCCTGGGACAGCCCCCTACAATGAGCAGTTCTTC.

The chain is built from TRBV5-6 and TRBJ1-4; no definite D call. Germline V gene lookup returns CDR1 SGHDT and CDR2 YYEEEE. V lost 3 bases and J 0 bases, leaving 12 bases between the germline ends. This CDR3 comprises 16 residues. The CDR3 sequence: CASSSNSPPTNEKLFF. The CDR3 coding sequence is TGTGCCAGCAGCTCCAACTCGCCGCCAACTAATGAAAAACTGTTTTTT.

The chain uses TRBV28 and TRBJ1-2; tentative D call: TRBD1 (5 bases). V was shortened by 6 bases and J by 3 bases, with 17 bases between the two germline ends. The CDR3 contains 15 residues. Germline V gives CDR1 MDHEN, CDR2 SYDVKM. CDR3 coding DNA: TGTGCCAGCAGCTTGCAAAGGGGATTTCACTATGGCTACACCTTC. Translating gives CASSLQRGFHYGYTF.

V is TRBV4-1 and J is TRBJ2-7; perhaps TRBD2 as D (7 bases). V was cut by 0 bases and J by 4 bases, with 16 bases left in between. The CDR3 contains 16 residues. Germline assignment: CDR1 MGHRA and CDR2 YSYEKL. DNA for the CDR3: TGCGCCAGCAGCCAAGAACTCTTCGGGGGGCGGTACGAGCAGTACTTC. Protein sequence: CASSQELFGGRYEQYF.

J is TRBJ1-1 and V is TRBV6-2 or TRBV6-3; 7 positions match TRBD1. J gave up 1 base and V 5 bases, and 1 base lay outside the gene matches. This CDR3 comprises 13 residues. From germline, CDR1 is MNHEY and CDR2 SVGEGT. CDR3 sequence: CASSPGGNTEAFF. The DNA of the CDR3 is TGTGCCAGCAGTCCAGGGGGGAACACTGAAGCTTTCTTT.

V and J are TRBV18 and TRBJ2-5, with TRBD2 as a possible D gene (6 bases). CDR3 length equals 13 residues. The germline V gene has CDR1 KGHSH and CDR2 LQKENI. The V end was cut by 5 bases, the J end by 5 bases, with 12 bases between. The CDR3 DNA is TGTGCCAGCTCAGGAGGGATTCTGGAGACCCAGTACTTC. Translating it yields CASSGGILETQYF.

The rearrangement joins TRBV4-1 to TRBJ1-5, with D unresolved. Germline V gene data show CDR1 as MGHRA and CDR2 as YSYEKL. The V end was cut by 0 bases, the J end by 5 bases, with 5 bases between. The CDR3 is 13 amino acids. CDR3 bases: TGCGCCAGCAGCCAAGATCCGGATCAGCCCCAGCATTTT. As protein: CASSQDPDQPQHF.

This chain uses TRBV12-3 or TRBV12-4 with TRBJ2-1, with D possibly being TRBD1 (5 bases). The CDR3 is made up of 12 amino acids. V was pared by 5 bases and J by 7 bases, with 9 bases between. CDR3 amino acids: CASSRYRNEQFF. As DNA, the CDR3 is TGTGCCAGCAGTCGATACAGGAATGAGCAGTTCTTC.

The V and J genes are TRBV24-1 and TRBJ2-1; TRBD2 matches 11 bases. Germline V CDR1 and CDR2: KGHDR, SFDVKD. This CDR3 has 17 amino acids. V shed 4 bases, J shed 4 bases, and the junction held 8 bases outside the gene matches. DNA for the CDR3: TGTGCCACCAGTGACCACGGACTAGCGGGCTTATACAATGAGCAGTTCTTC. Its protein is CATSDHGLAGLYNEQFF.

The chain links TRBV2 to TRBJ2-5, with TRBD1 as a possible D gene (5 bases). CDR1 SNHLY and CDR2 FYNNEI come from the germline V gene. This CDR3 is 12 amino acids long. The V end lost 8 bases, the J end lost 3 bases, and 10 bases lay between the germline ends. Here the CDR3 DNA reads TGTGCCAGCGAAGGGGATAAAGAGACCCAGTACTTC. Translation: CASEGDKETQYF.